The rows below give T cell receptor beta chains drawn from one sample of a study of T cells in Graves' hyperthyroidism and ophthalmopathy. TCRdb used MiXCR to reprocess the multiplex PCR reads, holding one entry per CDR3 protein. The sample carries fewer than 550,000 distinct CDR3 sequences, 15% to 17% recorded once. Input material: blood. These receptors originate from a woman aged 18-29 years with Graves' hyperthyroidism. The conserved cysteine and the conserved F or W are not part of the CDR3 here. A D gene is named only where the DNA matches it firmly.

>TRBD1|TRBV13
ASSSTGGRDTQY
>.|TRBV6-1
ASSFGQSNQPQH
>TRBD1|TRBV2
ASSKTGGTNEKLF
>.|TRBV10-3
AISAAASSETQY
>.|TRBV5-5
ASSFSALQETQY
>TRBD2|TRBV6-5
ASSYSRKAGTSGGTGWETQY
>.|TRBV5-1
ASSWGEQGTEAF
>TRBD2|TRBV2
ASSKLAGATQY
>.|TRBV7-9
ASSLGRARGSPLH
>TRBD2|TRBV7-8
ASSPLAGGGEQF
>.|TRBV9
ASSVDGARQETQY
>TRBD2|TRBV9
ASSVEGSGGANTGELF
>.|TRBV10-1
ASSESPQAGDTQY
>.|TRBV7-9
ASSLAPESGYEQY
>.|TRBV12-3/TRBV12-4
ASRETGYEQY
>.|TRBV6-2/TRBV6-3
ASSPLRPQETQY
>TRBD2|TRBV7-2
ASSSEGSGIFSYEQY
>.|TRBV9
ASSVVGGGDTQY
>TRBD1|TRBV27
ASSPISGQERQPQH
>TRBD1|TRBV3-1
ASSPWDRGLAKNIQY
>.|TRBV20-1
SAVGELDEKLF
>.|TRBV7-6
ASSSPSRAETQY
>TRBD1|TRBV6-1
ASSERDRGDEQY
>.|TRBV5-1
ASSSKISGGSSHEQY
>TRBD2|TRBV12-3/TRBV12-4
ASSWASGSMWNEQF
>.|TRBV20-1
SARDDGTPSYEQY
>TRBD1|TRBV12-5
ASGLVHGTVYNEQF
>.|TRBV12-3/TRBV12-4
ASTQTARVGNEKLF
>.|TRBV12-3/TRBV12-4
ASSFRGSSYNEQF
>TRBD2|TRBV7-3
ASSLGAGTSGQNIQY
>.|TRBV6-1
ASSAGPYQPQH
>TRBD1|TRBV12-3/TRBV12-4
ASSPSQGVSNEQF
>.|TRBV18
ASSLKEGKGETQY
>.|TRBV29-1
SVGSYGYT
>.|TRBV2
ASSADYNEQF
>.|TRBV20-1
SARGTTTTDTQY
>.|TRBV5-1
ASSLRQVGTDTQY
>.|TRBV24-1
ATQDQGYEQY
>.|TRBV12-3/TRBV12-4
ASSFLSYTGELF
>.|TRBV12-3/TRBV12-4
ASSRSRGFSYNEQF
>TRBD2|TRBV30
AWSDGLAGSDTQY
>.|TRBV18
ASSPTDMRLDEQY
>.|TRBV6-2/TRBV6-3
ASSPQGALNTEAF
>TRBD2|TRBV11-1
ASSPLLSGTYNEQF
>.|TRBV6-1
ASSEETTYEQY
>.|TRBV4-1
ASSQEGVVSGDEQF
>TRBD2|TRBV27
ASSPTSGRVDEQF
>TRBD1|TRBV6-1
ASSYSSRGRNTEAF
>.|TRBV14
ASSKYQETQY
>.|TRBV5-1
ARRGALRSYNEQF
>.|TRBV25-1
ASRTAIAGTGELF
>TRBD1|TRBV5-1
ASSLLTWDSNTEAF
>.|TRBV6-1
ASSDAGQSNQPQH
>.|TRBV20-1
SARDRGGVSNYGYT
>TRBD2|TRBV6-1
ASSELAGVQGETQY
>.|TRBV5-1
ASSENGHTEAF
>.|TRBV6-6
ASSYPGGSQPQH
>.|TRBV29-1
SVESDTEAF
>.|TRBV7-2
ASLTDRRAGELF
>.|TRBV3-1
ASSLRPGPTYGYT